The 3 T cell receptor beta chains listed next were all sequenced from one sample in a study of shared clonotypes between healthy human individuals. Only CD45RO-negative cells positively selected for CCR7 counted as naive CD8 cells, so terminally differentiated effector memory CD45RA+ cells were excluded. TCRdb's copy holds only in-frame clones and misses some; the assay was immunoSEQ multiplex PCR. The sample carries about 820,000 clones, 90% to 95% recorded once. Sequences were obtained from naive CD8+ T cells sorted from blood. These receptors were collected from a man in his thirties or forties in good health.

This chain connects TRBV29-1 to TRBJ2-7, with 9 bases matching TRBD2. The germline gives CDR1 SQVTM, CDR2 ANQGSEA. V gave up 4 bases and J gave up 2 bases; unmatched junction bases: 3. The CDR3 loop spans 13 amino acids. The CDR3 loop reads CSVVSSGTYEQYF. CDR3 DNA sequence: TGCAGCGTTGTGTCTAGCGGGACCTACGAGCAGTACTTC.

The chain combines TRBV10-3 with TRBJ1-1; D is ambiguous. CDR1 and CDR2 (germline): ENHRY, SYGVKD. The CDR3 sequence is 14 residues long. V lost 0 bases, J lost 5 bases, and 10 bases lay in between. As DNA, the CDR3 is TGTGCCATCAGTGAGTCTAGGGATAGGACTGAAGCTTTCTTT. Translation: CAISESRDRTEAFF.

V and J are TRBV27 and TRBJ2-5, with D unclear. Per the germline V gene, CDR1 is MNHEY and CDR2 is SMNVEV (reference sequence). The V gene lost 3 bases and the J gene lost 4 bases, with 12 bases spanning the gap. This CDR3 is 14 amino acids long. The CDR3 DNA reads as TGTGCCAGCAGTTTTGACCAGTGGGGAGAGACCCAGTACTTC. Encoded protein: CASSFDQWGETQYF.